This T cell receptor beta chain was found in a study of shared clonotypes between healthy human individuals. Assay used: immunoSEQ multiplex PCR; TCRdb lists only in-frame clones, some missing. The sample comprises millions of clones, 85% to 95% of which are singletons, and 0.1% to 0.15% rests with the top ten. Material for sequencing was naive CD4+ T cells sorted from blood. Specified subset: CD45RA+ positively selected. This clonotype originated in a man in his late teens or twenties in good health.

CDR3 in DNA: TGTGCCAGCTCACTAAACCCTACTTTACTTTATAGCAATCAGCCCCAGCATTTT. Amino acid sequence: CASSLNPTLLYSNQPQHF. The chain recombines TRBV18 with TRBJ1-5; no definite D call. The CDR3 totals 18 residues. Germline values: CDR1 KGHSH, CDR2 LQKENI. Trimming stripped 4 bases from V and 0 bases from J, with 19 bases between.